The 26 T cell receptor beta chains listed next were all sequenced from one sample in a study of OX40 agonist ivuxolimab in advanced cancers. Profiling relied on immunoSEQ multiplex PCR, and the TCRdb table lists in-frame clones only, not all of them. Among some 49,000 clones, about 79% were seen once, and the ten largest hold roughly 7.9%. The specimen comprised CD4+ or CD8+ T cells sorted from blood, sampled in a trial of the OX40 agonist ivuxolimab. The source is an adult with an advanced solid tumor such as melanoma, head and neck, liver or kidney cancer.

J is TRBJ1-2 and V is TRBV6-6; D gene unclear. Germline V gene lookup returns CDR1 MNHNY and CDR2 SVGAGI (reference sequence). This CDR3 has 12 residues. V was pared by 5 bases and J by 3 bases, with 7 bases between. The DNA of the CDR3 is TGTGCCAGCAGTCCCCTTGACTATGGCTACACCTTC. It specifies CASSPLDYGYTF.

The sample holds a few counts of this clone. The chain recombines TRBV11-2 with TRBJ2-2, with TRBD2 matching 7 bases. The junction had 6 bases not matched to a gene; V was cut back by 1 base and J by 4 bases. Looked up from germline, CDR1 is SGHAT and CDR2 is FQNNGV. The CDR3 totals 16 residues. This CDR3 reads CASSLVGGSATGELFF. The CDR3 bases are TGTGCCAGCAGCTTAGTAGGCGGGAGCGCCACCGGGGAGCTGTTTTTT.

Regarding this clone: The conserved phenylalanine or tryptophan is not found at the CDR3 terminus, so this likely reflects a read error. The genes are TRBV29-1 and TRBJ2-7, with 10 bases aligning to TRBD1. The V and J ends lost 4 bases and 3 bases, in that order; junction bases with no gene match: 9. This CDR3 has 15 residues. Per germline, CDR1 SQVTM and CDR2 ANQGSEA. CDR3 sequence reads: CSVAPGTGAFYEQYS. The CDR3 nucleotides read TGCAGCGTTGCCCCCGGGACAGGGGCGTTCTACGAGCAGTACTCC.

The chain is built from TRBV6-4 and TRBJ2-3, with D hard to call. This CDR3 contains 13 residues. V shed 6 bases and J shed 0 bases, with 7 bases lying between them. CDR1 MRHNA and CDR2 SNTAGT come from the germline V gene. The CDR3 here is CASRPDSTDTQYF. CDR3 nucleotide sequence: TGTGCCAGCAGGCCGGATAGCACAGATACGCAGTATTTT.

A single count supports this clone. CDR3 sequence reads: CASSPLDRDNSPLHF. The CDR3 nucleotides are TGTGCCAGCAGCCCCCTGGACAGAGATAATTCACCCCTCCACTTT. The chain couples TRBV7-8 to TRBJ1-6; D is perhaps TRBD1 (6 bases). Germline CDR1 reads SGHVS; CDR2 reads FQNEAQ. The V end was cut by 5 bases, the J end by 5 bases, with 13 bases between. This CDR3 is built from 15 residues.

The chain carries TRBV27 and TRBJ2-7; 10 positions match TRBD2. CDR1 MNHEY and CDR2 SMNVEV come from the germline V gene (reference sequence). The V segment lost 4 bases and the J segment 6 bases; nucleotides outside the gene matches: 9. The CDR3 is 15 amino acids. The CDR3 coding sequence is TGTGCCAGCAGTTGGGAGACTAGCGGGTATTCCGAGCAGTACTTC. This translates into CASSWETSGYSEQYF.

CDR3 region: CASSSAGTDPGNTIYF. CDR3 sequence (DNA): TGTGCCAGCTCAAGCGCCGGGACAGACCCCGGAAACACCATATATTTT. The chain recombines TRBV18 with TRBJ1-3; 7 bases are a match to TRBD1. V lost 5 bases, J lost 4 bases, and 11 bases stayed unmatched. The CDR3 is made up of 16 amino acids. CDR1 and CDR2 (germline): KGHSH, LQKENI.

This chain links TRBV6-5 with TRBJ1-2; D possibly corresponds to TRBD1 (5 bases). With 2 bases removed from V and 6 bases from J, the gap between germline ends came to 16 bases. Germline loops: CDR1 MNHEY, CDR2 SVGAGI. The CDR3 is 15 amino acids. DNA for the CDR3: TGTGCCAGCAGTTACCGTCAACCGGGGGACGATGGCTACACCTTC. It encodes CASSYRQPGDDGYTF.

This chain uses TRBV18 with TRBJ1-1, with D perhaps matching TRBD1 (5 bases). Trimming left V 3 bases short and J 0 bases short, with 11 bases between. Germline loops: CDR1 KGHSH, CDR2 LQKENI. CDR3 length: 15 amino acids. The CDR3 nucleotides are TGTGCCAGCTCACCCGTACAGGAGATGAACACTGAAGCTTTCTTT. Its translation is CASSPVQEMNTEAFF. Based on the CDR3 plus reference TRBV18 and TRBJ1-1, the full variable domain is NAGVMQNPRHLVRRRGQEARLRCSPMKGHSHVYWYRQLPEEGLKFMVYLQKENIIDESGMPKERFSAEFPKEGPSILRIQQVVRGDSAAYFCASSPVQEMNTEAFFGQGTRLTVV.

The rearrangement uses TRBV14 and TRBJ2-1; 10 positions agree with TRBD1. Germline V lookup: CDR1 SGHDN, CDR2 FVKESK. Trimming at V came to 4 bases and at J to 7 bases, leaving 10 bases not matched to a gene. The CDR3 has 16 amino acids. The CDR3, as DNA: TGTGCCAGCAGCCCCAGAGGACAGGGGGTGTGGAATGAGCAGTTCTTC. This encodes CASSPRGQGVWNEQFF.

This clone was detected only a few times. This chain connects TRBV27 to TRBJ1-6; D gene uncertain. The CDR3 sequence is 14 residues long. V lost 8 bases and J 5 bases, leaving 13 bases between the germline ends. Per the germline V gene, CDR1 is MNHEY and CDR2 is SMNVEV (reference sequence). Here the CDR3 DNA reads TGTGCCAGCGGTTCTCGTTATAATAATTCACCCCTCCACTTT. It specifies CASGSRYNNSPLHF.

This chain links TRBV28 with TRBJ1-4, with D unclear. Trimming removed 3 bases at V and 3 bases at J, with 8 bases between. Germline lookup yields CDR1 MDHEN and CDR2 SYDVKM. The CDR3 length is 14 residues. Here the CDR3 reads CASSLAGSNEKLFF. CDR3 DNA sequence: TGTGCCAGCAGTTTGGCGGGCTCTAATGAAAAACTGTTTTTT.

The rearrangement joins TRBV5-1 to TRBJ1-4, with a weak D call TRBD1 (6 bases). The germline V gene encodes CDR1 SGHRS and CDR2 YFSETQ. The CDR3 has 14 residues. Trimming cost V 7 bases and J 6 bases, with 16 bases left between them. The CDR3 nucleotides read TGCGCCAGCTCTTACGGGGGCGCAGATGAAAAACTGTTTTTT. As protein: CASSYGGADEKLFF.

The CDR3 coding sequence is TGTGCCAGCAGCCTTCGGCGGACTAGCGGGAGAGGGGAAGAGACCCAGTACTTC. This translates into CASSLRRTSGRGEETQYF. V usage is TRBV28 and J usage is TRBJ2-5, with 13 nucleotides matching TRBD2. Per the germline V gene, CDR1 is MDHEN and CDR2 is SYDVKM. This CDR3 spans 18 amino acids. Trimming removed 6 bases from V and 3 bases from J; junction bases left unmatched: 13.

This chain links TRBV7-9 with TRBJ2-7, with D perhaps TRBD1 or TRBD2 (5 bases each). The germline gives CDR1 SEHNR, CDR2 FQNEAQ (reference sequence). The CDR3 runs 14 residues. Trimming took off 2 bases at V and 0 bases at J, with 8 bases between the two ends. CDR3 nucleotide sequence: TGTGCCAGCAGCTTACTGGGGACCTCCTACGAGCAGTACTTC. It specifies CASSLLGTSYEQYF.

The chain is built from TRBV29-1 and TRBJ2-1, with 11 bases that match TRBD2. Germline-derived CDR1 and CDR2 are SQVTM and ANQGSEA. The CDR3 contains 16 residues. With V trimmed by 4 bases and J by 5 bases, 10 bases remained unmatched. The CDR3 sequence: CSVGTSSGRQHNEQFF. As DNA, the CDR3 is TGCAGCGTTGGAACCTCTAGCGGGAGGCAGCACAATGAGCAGTTCTTC.

The chain combines TRBV5-1 with TRBJ2-3; unclear D gene. This CDR3 has 12 amino acids. The germline CDR1 and CDR2 sequences are SGHRS and YFSETQ. Deletions cut 4 bases from V and 5 bases from J, with 8 bases between. The CDR3 loop reads CASSPTRDTQYF. CDR3 nucleotide sequence: TGCGCCAGCAGCCCTACTCGAGATACGCAGTATTTT.

The rearrangement links TRBV7-9 to TRBJ2-5, with 13 bases aligning to TRBD2. Germline trimming cut 2 bases from V and 5 bases from J; bases unmatched to any gene: 5. The CDR3 spans 16 residues. The germline V gene encodes CDR1 SEHNR and CDR2 FQNEAQ (reference sequence). The CDR3 coding sequence is TGTGCCAGCAGCTTATTGGGGACTAGCGGGATTGAGACCCAGTACTTC. This encodes CASSLLGTSGIETQYF.

The genes are TRBV10-3 and TRBJ2-7; weak D call: TRBD1 (5 bases). The CDR3 loop spans 14 amino acids. Germline V gene data show CDR1 as ENHRY and CDR2 as SYGVKD. Trimming pared 3 bases from V and 1 base from J, leaving 10 bases between. CDR3 coding DNA: TGTGCCATCAGTGAAGGGGCGAGGTCCTACGAGCAGTACTTC. It is translated as CAISEGARSYEQYF.

This clone was observed a few times. The chain uses TRBV10-3 and TRBJ2-5; either TRBD1 or TRBD2 may supply D (5 bases each). The CDR3 spans 16 residues. Germline CDR1 ENHRY, CDR2 SYGVKD. V was pared by 1 base and J by 1 base, with 13 bases between. The CDR3 DNA follows: TGTGCCATCAGTGAGTTCGGAACTAGGGGCCAAGAGACCCAGTACTTC. It encodes CAISEFGTRGQETQYF.

The V and J genes are TRBV6-6 and TRBJ1-1; D is unresolved. This CDR3 contains 11 residues. Trimming took 7 bases from V and 4 from J, leaving 7 bases between them. The V gene's germline CDR1 is MNHNY and CDR2 SVGAGI (reference sequence). CDR3 DNA: TGTGCCAGCACCCGAAGCACTGAAGCTTTCTTT. This encodes CASTRSTEAFF.

CDR3 coding DNA: TGTGCCAGCAATGTGGCAGGGATGAACACTGAAGCTTTCTTT. Translating gives CASNVAGMNTEAFF. The rearrangement links TRBV2 to TRBJ1-1; D possibly corresponds to TRBD1 (5 bases). The germline CDR1 and CDR2 sequences are SNHLY and FYNNEI. V was shortened by 7 bases and J by 0 bases, with 12 bases between the two germline ends. The length of the CDR3 is 14 residues.

The chain joins TRBV7-7 to TRBJ2-5, with 11 bases that match TRBD2. The CDR3 spans 14 residues. J gave up 3 bases and V 4 bases, and 1 base lay outside the gene matches. CDR1 and CDR2 (germline): SSHAT, FNYEAQ (reference sequence). CDR3 in amino acids: CASSSTSGKETQYF. CDR3 nucleotides: TGTGCCAGCAGCTCGACTAGCGGGAAAGAGACCCAGTACTTC.

The rearrangement links TRBV4-2 to TRBJ2-6, with D perhaps given as TRBD1 or TRBD2 (5 bases each). The CDR3 is 17 amino acids. Trimming removed 1 base from V and 1 base from J, with 11 bases in between. The germline CDR1 and CDR2 sequences are LGHNA and YNFKEQ. Here the CDR3 reads CASSQAGPASGANVLTF. In DNA, the CDR3 is TGTGCCAGCAGCCAAGCGGGGCCTGCTTCTGGGGCCAACGTCCTGACTTTC.

The chain couples TRBV4-3 to TRBJ2-7, with 10 nucleotides matching TRBD1. The CDR3 is 15 amino acids. In germline, CDR1 is LGHNA, CDR2 YSLEER. The junction had 7 bases not matched to a gene; V was cut back by 4 bases and J by 4 bases. The DNA of the CDR3 is TGCGCCAGCAGCCGTAACCCGGGACAGGGGTACGAGCAGTACTTC. It codes for CASSRNPGQGYEQYF.

This chain joins TRBV5-1 and TRBJ2-3, with 8 nucleotides matching TRBD2. Looked up from germline, CDR1 is SGHRS and CDR2 is YFSETQ. The CDR3 is 16 amino acids. The V and J ends lost 4 bases and 1 base, in that order; junction bases with no gene match: 8. CDR3 sequence: CASSTQGLGGTDTQYF. CDR3 nucleotide sequence: TGCGCCAGCAGCACACAGGGACTAGGAGGCACAGATACGCAGTATTTT.